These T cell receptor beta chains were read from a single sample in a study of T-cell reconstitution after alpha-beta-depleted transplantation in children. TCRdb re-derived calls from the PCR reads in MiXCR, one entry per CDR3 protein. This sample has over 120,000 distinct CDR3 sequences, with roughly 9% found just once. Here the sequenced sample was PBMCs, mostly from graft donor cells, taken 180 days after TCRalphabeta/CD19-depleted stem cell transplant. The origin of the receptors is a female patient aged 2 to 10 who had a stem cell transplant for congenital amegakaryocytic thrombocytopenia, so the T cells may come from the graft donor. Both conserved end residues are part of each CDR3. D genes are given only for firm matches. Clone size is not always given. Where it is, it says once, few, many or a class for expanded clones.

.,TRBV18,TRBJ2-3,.,TGTGCCAGCTCAGCGACAGAGCCCACAGATACGCAGTATTTT,CASSATEPTDTQYF
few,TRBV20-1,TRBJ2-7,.,TGCAGTGCTCAGTCGGGTTACGAGCAGTACTTC,CSAQSGYEQYF
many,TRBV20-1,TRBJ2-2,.,TGCAGTGCTAGAGATCTGGGGGAGAACACCGGGGAGCTGTTTTTT,CSARDLGENTGELFF
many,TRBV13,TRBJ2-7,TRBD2,TGTGCCAGCAGCTCCGGGACTAGCGGAGGCGGGTCCTACGAGCAGTACTTC,CASSSGTSGGGSYEQYF
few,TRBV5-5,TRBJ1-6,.,TGTGCCAGCAGCTTGTCAAGGATCCCTTATAATTCACCCCTCCACTTT,CASSLSRIPYNSPLHF
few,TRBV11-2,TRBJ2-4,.,TGTGCCAGCAGCTTAGATAGTGGTTGGAACATTCAGTACTTC,CASSLDSGWNIQYF
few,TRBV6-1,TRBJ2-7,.,TGTGCCAGCAGGAAACCCAAACAGGGCCAGGACTACGAGCAGTACTTC,CASRKPKQGQDYEQYF
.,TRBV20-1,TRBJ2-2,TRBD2,TGCAGTGCTAGAGATAGGCTAGCGGGTTCGAACACCGGGGAGCTGTTTTTT,CSARDRLAGSNTGELFF
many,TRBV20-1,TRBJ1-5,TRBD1,TGCAGTGCTAGAGATCCGCGGACAGGGGGCGCGAATCAGCCCCAGCATTTT,CSARDPRTGGANQPQHF
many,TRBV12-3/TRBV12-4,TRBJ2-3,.,TGTGCCAGCAGCCCCAGCATCCGCCAAGATACGCAGTATTTT,CASSPSIRQDTQYF
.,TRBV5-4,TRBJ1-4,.,TGTGCCATGAGCTTGGATATGAATGAAAAACTGTTTTTT,CAMSLDMNEKLFF
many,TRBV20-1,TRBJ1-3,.,TGCAGTGCTAGAAAACTCTGGGATCCCTCTGGAAACACCATATATTTT,CSARKLWDPSGNTIYF
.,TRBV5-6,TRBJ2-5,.,TGTGCCAGCAGCTTGGTTAGCATGGAGACCCAGTACTTC,CASSLVSMETQYF
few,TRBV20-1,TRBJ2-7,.,TGCAGTGCTAGATCAACCCGAACCTACGAGCAGTACTTC,CSARSTRTYEQYF
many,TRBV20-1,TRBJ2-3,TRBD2,TGCAGTGCTGGTCTAGCGGGAGGGGCAGATACGCAGTATTTT,CSAGLAGGADTQYF
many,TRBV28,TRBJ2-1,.,TGTGCCAGCAGGAGGCCGGGTTACAATGAGCAGTTCTTC,CASRRPGYNEQFF
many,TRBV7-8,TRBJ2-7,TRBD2,TGTGCCAGCAGCTTCATTGCTAGCGGGATGGGGGAGCAGTACTTC,CASSFIASGMGEQYF
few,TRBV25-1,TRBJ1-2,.,TGTGCCAGCAGTGAGGTCCACTCGGGGGGAGGCTACACCTTC,CASSEVHSGGGYTF
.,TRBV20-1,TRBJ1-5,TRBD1,TGCAGTGCTAGAGATTCCCAGAGGCTTAGTACAGGGGGTCAGCCCCAGCATTTT,CSARDSQRLSTGGQPQHF
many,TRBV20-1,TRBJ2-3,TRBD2,TGCAGTGCTAAGAGCGGGAGCGGAGATACGCAGTATTTT,CSAKSGSGDTQYF
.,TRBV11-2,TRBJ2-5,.,TGTGCCAGCAGCCCAGTGGCAGGGGGGGAGACCCAGTACTTC,CASSPVAGGETQYF
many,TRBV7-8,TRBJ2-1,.,TGTGCCAGCCAAAAGGGCAGATACAATGAGCAGTTCTTC,CASQKGRYNEQFF
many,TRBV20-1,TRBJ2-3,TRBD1,TGCAGTGCCGGACAGGCTAGCACAGATACGCAGTATTTT,CSAGQASTDTQYF
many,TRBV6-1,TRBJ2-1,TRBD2,TGTGCCAGCAGCCCAGCGGGGACGGTCTACAATGAGCAGTTCTTC,CASSPAGTVYNEQFF
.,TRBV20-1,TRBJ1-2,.,TGCAGTGCCGATAGTGGAGGGGCCTATGGCTACACCTTC,CSADSGGAYGYTF
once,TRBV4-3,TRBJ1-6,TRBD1,TGCGCCAGCAGCCATGGACAGGGACATTCCCCCCTCCACTTT,CASSHGQGHSPLHF
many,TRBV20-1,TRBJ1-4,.,TGCAGTGCTACCGAGGGGTGGGCTAATGAAAAACTGTTTTTT,CSATEGWANEKLFF